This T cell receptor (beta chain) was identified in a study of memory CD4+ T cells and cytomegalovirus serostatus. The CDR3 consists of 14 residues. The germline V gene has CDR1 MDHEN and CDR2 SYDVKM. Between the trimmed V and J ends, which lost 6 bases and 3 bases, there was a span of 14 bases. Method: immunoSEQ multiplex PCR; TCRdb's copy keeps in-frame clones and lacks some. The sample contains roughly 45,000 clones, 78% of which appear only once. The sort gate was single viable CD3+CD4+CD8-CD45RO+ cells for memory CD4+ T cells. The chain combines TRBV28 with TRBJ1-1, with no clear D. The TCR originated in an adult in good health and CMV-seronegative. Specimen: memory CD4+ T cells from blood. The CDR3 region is CASRPSEFYTEAFF. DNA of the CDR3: TGTGCCAGCAGACCCTCGGAATTTTACACTGAAGCTTTCTTT.